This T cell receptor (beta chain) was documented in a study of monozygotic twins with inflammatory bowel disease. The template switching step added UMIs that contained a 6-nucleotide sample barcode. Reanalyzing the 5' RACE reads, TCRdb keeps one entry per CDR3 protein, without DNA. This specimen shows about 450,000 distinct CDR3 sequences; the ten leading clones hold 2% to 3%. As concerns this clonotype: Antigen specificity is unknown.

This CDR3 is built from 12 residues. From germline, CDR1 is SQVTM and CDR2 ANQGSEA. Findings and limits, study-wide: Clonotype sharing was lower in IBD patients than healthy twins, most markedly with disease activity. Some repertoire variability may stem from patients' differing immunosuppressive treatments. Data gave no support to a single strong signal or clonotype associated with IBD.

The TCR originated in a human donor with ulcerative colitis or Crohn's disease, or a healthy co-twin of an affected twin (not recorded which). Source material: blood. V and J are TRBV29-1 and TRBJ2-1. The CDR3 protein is CSVESSYNEQFF.